Listed below are T cell receptor beta chains from one sample, sequenced in a study of T-cell memory formation after mild COVID-19. TCRdb re-called the 5' RACE reads through MiXCR, storing one row per CDR3 protein. The sample includes approximately 210,000 distinct CDR3 sequences, about 10% seen only once; the top ten take 2.5% to 3.5%. Source material: PBMCs or a T cell subset sorted from them (not recorded which). The receptors shown here come from a man aged 18 to 30 who had mild COVID-19 (a few samples of this study predate the infection). Cell type and time point are not known. CDR3s include the opening cysteine and the closing phenylalanine or tryptophan. D genes are given only for firm matches. The size field is filled for only some rows; it gives once, few, many or a size class.

V gene	clone size	D gene	J gene	CDR3 protein	CDR3 DNA
TRBV30	few	.	TRBJ2-3	CAWSGQPDTQYF	TGTGCCTGGAGCGGGCAGCCGGATACGCAGTATTTT
TRBV4-1	.	.	TRBJ2-3	CASSRSGTPRDTQYF	TGCGCCAGCAGCCGGTCCGGGACGCCCAGAGATACGCAGTATTTT
TRBV20-1	many	.	TRBJ1-3	CSARDGGAFGNTIYF	TGCAGTGCCAGGGACGGCGGGGCCTTTGGAAACACCATATATTTT
TRBV6-6	few	.	TRBJ1-1	CASSYSGGTGTEAFF	TGTGCCAGCAGTTACTCGGGGGGGACCGGGACTGAAGCTTTCTTT
TRBV3-1	few	TRBD2	TRBJ2-7	CASSQAGGMYEQYF	TGTGCCAGCAGCCAAGCGGGGGGGATGTACGAGCAGTACTTC
TRBV7-3	many	TRBD2	TRBJ2-2	CASSPLAGGAGELFF	TGTGCCAGCAGTCCCCTAGCGGGGGGGGCCGGGGAGCTGTTTTTT
TRBV18	.	.	TRBJ1-1	CASSPNWETEAFF	TGTGCCAGCTCACCAAATTGGGAGACTGAAGCTTTCTTT
TRBV7-3	.	.	TRBJ2-1	CASSLIEGNEQFF	TGTGCCAGCAGCTTAATCGAGGGCAATGAGCAGTTCTTC
TRBV7-2	few	.	TRBJ1-1	CASSLRGSGTEAFF	TGTGCCAGCAGCTTAAGGGGTTCGGGCACTGAAGCTTTCTTT
TRBV11-2	.	.	TRBJ1-4	CASSLSRTNEKLFF	TGTGCCAGCAGCTTAAGCCGGACTAATGAAAAACTGTTTTTT
TRBV12-3/TRBV12-4	few	TRBD1	TRBJ2-7	CASSFRTGVMFYEQYF	TGTGCCAGCAGTTTCCGGACAGGGGTTATGTTCTACGAGCAGTACTTC
TRBV7-9	few	TRBD1	TRBJ2-1	CASSLALTGQGNNEQFF	TGTGCCAGCAGCTTAGCCCTCACGGGACAGGGAAATAATGAGCAGTTCTTC
TRBV5-1	many	TRBD2	TRBJ2-4	CASSPAGAGDIQYF	TGCGCCAGCAGCCCAGCGGGAGCCGGAGACATTCAGTACTTC
TRBV5-3	.	TRBD1	TRBJ2-2	CARTIGQGAKDTGELFF	TGTGCCAGAACCATAGGACAGGGGGCAAAAGACACCGGGGAGCTGTTTTTT
TRBV5-1	.	TRBD1	TRBJ2-2	CASSGLTGPNTGELFF	TGCGCCAGCAGCGGCCTGACAGGGCCGAACACCGGGGAGCTGTTTTTT
TRBV12-3/TRBV12-4	few	TRBD1	TRBJ2-1	CASSPDRRQGSPNEQFF	TGTGCCAGCAGTCCGGACAGGAGGCAGGGGAGTCCCAATGAGCAGTTCTTC
TRBV5-1	many	TRBD1	TRBJ2-7	CASSPGTEAYEQYF	TGCGCCAGCAGCCCAGGGACAGAAGCCTACGAGCAGTACTTC
TRBV5-1	.	.	TRBJ1-1	CASRSTQTEAFF	TGCGCCAGCAGAAGTACCCAGACTGAAGCTTTCTTT
TRBV7-9	.	.	TRBJ1-1	CASSRPRIGNAEAFF	TGTGCCAGCAGCCGACCTAGGATAGGTAACGCTGAAGCTTTCTTT
TRBV7-2	many	TRBD1	TRBJ1-6	CASSQTGTGSGYNSPLHF	TGTGCCAGCAGCCAGACCGGGACAGGGTCCGGTTATAATTCACCCCTCCACTTT
TRBV12-3/TRBV12-4	.	TRBD1	TRBJ2-2	CASSLAPSGGRTGELFF	TGTGCCAGCAGTTTAGCGCCATCAGGGGGTCGGACCGGGGAGCTGTTTTTT
TRBV5-4	.	TRBD1	TRBJ1-2	CASSIPGQGAGGYTF	TGTGCCAGCAGCATACCGGGACAGGGGGCGGGAGGCTACACCTTC
TRBV7-2	.	.	TRBJ2-1	CASSGVGSYNEQFF	TGTGCCAGCAGCGGGGTGGGGTCCTACAATGAGCAGTTCTTC
TRBV10-3	few	TRBD1	TRBJ2-7	CAIRDRVGSYEQYF	TGTGCCATCAGAGACAGGGTGGGCTCCTACGAGCAGTACTTC
TRBV10-3	few	.	TRBJ1-4	CASGGGINEKLFF	TGTGCCAGTGGAGGGGGGATTAATGAAAAACTGTTTTTT
TRBV4-1	few	.	TRBJ1-6	CASSPLGGLHNSPLHF	TGCGCCAGCAGCCCCCTGGGGGGTTTGCATAATTCACCCCTCCACTTT
TRBV11-2	.	.	TRBJ2-1	CASSRNRVGNNEQFF	TGTGCCAGCAGCCGAAACAGGGTTGGGAACAATGAGCAGTTCTTC
TRBV29-1	few	TRBD1	TRBJ2-2	CSANRGRTGELFF	TGCAGCGCAAACAGGGGGCGGACCGGGGAGCTGTTTTTT
TRBV7-2	.	.	TRBJ2-3	CASSLGLPRVATQYF	TGTGCCAGCAGCTTAGGACTCCCCCGGGTAGCTACGCAGTATTTT
TRBV7-9	few	TRBD2	TRBJ2-3	CASSHEGRGGTQYF	TGTGCCAGCAGCCACGAGGGGAGGGGAGGTACGCAGTATTTT
TRBV7-9	few	TRBD1	TRBJ1-1	CASSPGTGDFTEAFF	TGTGCCAGCAGCCCGGGGACAGGGGATTTCACTGAAGCTTTCTTT
TRBV10-3	.	.	TRBJ1-1	CAIRTLGGNTEAFF	TGTGCCATCAGGACCCTCGGGGGGAACACTGAAGCTTTCTTT
TRBV7-2	.	.	TRBJ1-1	CASSLMQPEAFF	TGTGCCAGCAGCCTGATGCAGCCTGAAGCTTTCTTT
TRBV7-2	few	.	TRBJ2-4	CASSLVFAENIQYF	TGTGCCAGCAGCTTAGTCTTCGCCGAAAACATTCAGTACTTC
TRBV5-4	.	.	TRBJ2-5	CASSRPDSQTQYF	TGTGCCAGCAGCCGCCCGGACTCGCAGACCCAGTACTTC
TRBV27	.	.	TRBJ2-3	CASRGGVVDTQYF	TGTGCCAGCAGGGGCGGGGTGGTGGATACGCAGTATTTT
TRBV10-3	few	.	TRBJ1-1	CAISDGVAEAFF	TGTGCCATCAGTGACGGGGTTGCTGAAGCTTTCTTT
TRBV5-6	few	.	TRBJ2-1	CASSIMRGGRGEQFF	TGTGCCAGCAGCATTATGAGGGGGGGCCGTGGTGAGCAGTTCTTC
TRBV7-2	few	TRBD2	TRBJ2-2	CASSYGLAGNPGTGELFF	TGTGCCAGCAGCTATGGACTAGCGGGGAATCCGGGCACCGGGGAGCTGTTTTTT
TRBV27	few	.	TRBJ1-6	CASSEGYYNSPLHF	TGTGCCAGCAGTGAAGGGTATTATAATTCACCCCTCCACTTT
TRBV4-1	many	.	TRBJ2-6	CASSQDFRGARLSSGANVLTF	TGCGCCAGCAGCCAAGATTTTCGGGGGGCGCGGCTATCTTCTGGGGCCAACGTCCTGACTTTC